The next 21 T cell receptor beta chains were all read from a single sample in a study of control samples from healthy donors and cancer patients. The repertoire was sequenced with immunoSEQ multiplex PCR; TCRdb's copy has only in-frame clones and lacks some. Found here are 150,000 to 200,000 clones, about nine tenths of them singletons; the top ten hold over 1.2%. The specimen sequenced was blood. These receptors came from a woman in her thirties in good health.

The chain joins TRBV7-8 to TRBJ1-4, with 7 nucleotides matching TRBD1. V gave up 1 base and J gave up 4 bases; unmatched junction bases: 6. The CDR3 runs 16 residues. Germline-derived CDR1 and CDR2 are SGHVS and FQNEAQ. The CDR3 nucleotides read TGTGCCAGCAGCTTAGGGGGGGGACAGAGTAATGAAAAACTGTTTTTT. Its translation: CASSLGGGQSNEKLFF.

The J gene is TRBJ1-6, the V gene TRBV7-9; the D gene is possibly TRBD1 (6 bases). Trimming cost V 1 base and J 5 bases, with 9 bases left between them. This CDR3 has 15 residues. CDR1 SEHNR and CDR2 FQNEAQ come from the germline V gene (reference sequence). The CDR3 region is CASSLGGAHNSPLHF. The CDR3 DNA reads as TGTGCCAGCAGCTTAGGGGGGGCACATAATTCACCCCTCCACTTT.

This chain links TRBV18 with TRBJ2-5; 9 bases align to TRBD1. After removal of 3 bases from V and 5 bases from J, the junction contained 4 bases not matched to a gene. Germline CDR1 KGHSH, CDR2 LQKENI. There are 14 residues in the CDR3. This CDR3 reads CASSPTTGGETQYF. DNA for the CDR3: TGTGCCAGCTCACCGACGACAGGGGGGGAGACCCAGTACTTC.

The V and J genes are TRBV6-5 and TRBJ2-5; TRBD2 matches at 8 bases. The CDR3 covers 15 residues. Germline-derived CDR1 and CDR2 are MNHEY and SVGAGI. J was trimmed by 0 bases and V by 7 bases; bases with no gene match: 7. The CDR3 sequence: CASTRTSPNQETQYF. The CDR3, as DNA: TGTGCCAGCACTCGGACTAGCCCTAACCAAGAGACCCAGTACTTC.

The chain combines TRBV7-6 with TRBJ1-1, with a possible D match to TRBD1 (6 bases). V was cut by 1 base and J by 0 bases, with 9 bases left in between. Germline CDR1 and CDR2: SGHVS and FNYEAQ. There are 15 residues in the CDR3. CDR3 loop: CASSLEGGMNTEAFF. The CDR3 bases are TGTGCCAGCAGCTTAGAGGGGGGAATGAACACTGAAGCTTTCTTT.

The CDR3 DNA sequence: TGTGCCAGCAGTTCGACACTAGCGGGGGGTTCGAAGACCCAGTACTTC. It yields the protein CASSSTLAGGSKTQYF. The chain employs TRBV28 and TRBJ2-5, with TRBD2 matching 12 bases. The CDR3 extends over 16 amino acids. The germline CDR1 and CDR2 sequences are MDHEN and SYDVKM. V shed 4 bases and J 6 bases; nucleotides not matched to a gene: 9.

The CDR3 here is CASSLVVGYNSPLHF. The CDR3 region has the DNA TGTGCCAGCAGTTTGGTAGTCGGTTATAATTCACCCCTCCACTTT. The chain has TRBV27 and TRBJ1-6; D is uncertain. The V end was cut by 3 bases, the J end by 4 bases, with 10 bases between. CDR1 and CDR2 from the germline V gene are MNHEY and SMNVEV (reference sequence). The CDR3 sequence is 15 residues long.

This sequence joins TRBV12-3 or TRBV12-4 and TRBJ1-5; TRBD1 aligns across 12 bases. With 10 bases clipped from V and 5 bases from J, the junction kept 3 bases outside the gene matches. The length of the CDR3 is 13 residues. CDR3 loop: CAIGTGGHQPQHF. The CDR3, as DNA: TGTGCCATCGGGACAGGGGGCCATCAGCCCCAGCATTTT.

The chain couples TRBV5-6 to TRBJ2-1, with 11 bases fitting TRBD2. This CDR3 region has 16 residues. Trimming removed 6 bases from V and 2 bases from J; junction bases left unmatched: 7. Germline values: CDR1 SGHDT, CDR2 YYEEEE. CDR3 nucleotide sequence: TGTGCCAGCACAGCCTTAGCGGGAGGGCCCTACAATGAGCAGTTCTTC. Translated, it gives CASTALAGGPYNEQFF.

The rearrangement joins TRBV5-4 to TRBJ2-1; 9 bases align to TRBD2. Trimming removed 0 bases from V and 4 bases from J; junction bases left unmatched: 2. The CDR3 contains 15 residues. CDR1 SGHNT and CDR2 YYREEE come from the germline V gene (reference sequence). The CDR3 DNA reads TGTGCCAGCAGCTTGGTACTAGCGGGTTACAATGAGCAGTTCTTC. Translating it yields CASSLVLAGYNEQFF.

This clone has only a few counts. The chain couples TRBV4-2 to TRBJ2-7, with 10 positions matching TRBD2. V lost 0 bases, J lost 1 base, and 3 bases stayed unmatched. This CDR3 has 16 amino acids. CDR1 LGHNA and CDR2 YNFKEQ come from the germline V gene. The CDR3 nucleotides read TGTGCCAGCAGCCAAGATGGGACTAGCGTATCCTACGAGCAGTACTTC. Translating gives CASSQDGTSVSYEQYF.

This chain links TRBV27 with TRBJ2-6; maybe TRBD2 (5 bases). Trimming pared 0 bases from V and 0 bases from J, leaving 6 bases between. Germline CDR1 reads MNHEY; CDR2 reads SMNVEV (reference sequence). The CDR3 consists of 16 residues. CDR3 in DNA: TGTGCCAGCAGTTTATCTCGGGACTCTGGGGCCAACGTCCTGACTTTC. Amino acids: CASSLSRDSGANVLTF.

V is TRBV7-3 and J is TRBJ2-1, with 7 bases that match TRBD2. This CDR3 is 13 amino acids long. CDR1 is SGHTA, CDR2 FQGTGA, per germline. Unmatched junction bases numbered 3, after V lost 2 bases and J lost 8 bases. CDR3 amino acids: CASSLWGGDEQFF. The CDR3 DNA reads as TGTGCCAGCAGCTTATGGGGGGGAGATGAGCAGTTCTTC.

This clone was counted between two and nine times. V usage is TRBV6-2 or TRBV6-3 and J usage is TRBJ2-7, with 8 bases matching TRBD2. J was trimmed by 2 bases and V by 6 bases; bases with no gene match: 6. The CDR3 consists of 14 residues. CDR1 and CDR2 (germline): MNHEY, SVGEGT. In DNA, the CDR3 is TGTGCCAGCAGCGAGCGGGAGTTCCCCTACGAGCAGTACTTC. It encodes CASSEREFPYEQYF.

This clone was recorded once. The J gene is TRBJ1-1, the V gene TRBV5-6; possible D gene TRBD1, 6 bases. CDR3 length equals 14 residues. The germline V gene encodes CDR1 SGHDT and CDR2 YYEEEE. Trimming left V 1 base short and J 11 bases short, with 18 bases between. The CDR3: CASSLSIQGVGAFF. The CDR3 DNA follows: TGTGCCAGCAGCTTGTCGATACAGGGAGTTGGGGCTTTCTTT.

The V gene is TRBV2, the J gene TRBJ1-5; no definite D call. The V gene lost 2 bases and the J gene lost 0 bases, with 8 bases spanning the gap. The CDR3 runs 15 residues. The V gene's germline CDR1 is SNHLY and CDR2 FYNNEI. CDR3 sequence (DNA): TGTGCCAGCAGTGAACGCAGGAGTAGCAATCAGCCCCAGCATTTT. This encodes CASSERRSSNQPQHF.

This clone was observed many times. This chain uses TRBV6-5 with TRBJ2-5; D uncertain. V lost 6 bases and J lost 1, with 12 bases in between. CDR1 and CDR2 (germline): MNHEY, SVGAGI. This CDR3 contains 14 residues. DNA for the CDR3: TGTGCCAGCAGCCTTACGAGCAGCCAAGAGACCCAGTACTTC. Its translation: CASSLTSSQETQYF.

The rearrangement uses TRBV7-8 and TRBJ1-1; D unresolved. The CDR3 loop spans 13 amino acids. The V and J ends lost 2 bases and 1 base respectively, with 5 bases between them. The germline V gene has CDR1 SGHVS and CDR2 FQNEAQ. CDR3 protein: CASSLNENTEAFF. The CDR3 DNA follows: TGTGCCAGCAGCTTAAATGAGAACACTGAAGCTTTCTTT. The whole variable domain, remainder taken from reference TRBV7-8 and TRBJ1-1, is GAGVSQSPRYKVAKRGQDVALRCDPISGHVSLFWYQQALGQGPEFLTYFQNEAQLDKSGLPSDRFFAERPEGSVSTLKIQRTQQEDSAVYLCASSLNENTEAFFGQGTRLTVV.

V gene TRBV19 combines with J gene TRBJ1-1, with D perhaps matching TRBD1 (6 bases). V was pared by 7 bases and J by 6 bases, with 9 bases between. From germline, CDR1 is LNHDA and CDR2 SQIVND (reference sequence). The CDR3 spans 11 residues. The CDR3 nucleotides read TGTGCCAGTACAGGGGTCGCTGAAGCTTTCTTT. This gives the protein CASTGVAEAFF.

This chain joins TRBV5-4 and TRBJ2-5, with TRBD1 matching over 9 bases. This CDR3 is 14 amino acids long. Germline CDR1 is SGHNT and CDR2 is YYREEE (reference sequence). V was pared by 4 bases and J by 2 bases, with 3 bases of the junction left unmatched. In DNA, the CDR3 is TGTGCCAGCAGCACGGGACAGGGACAAGAGACCCAGTACTTC. This codes for CASSTGQGQETQYF.

The chain couples TRBV30 to TRBJ2-2; unclear D gene. The CDR3 is made up of 13 amino acids. Trimming took 1 base from V and 1 from J, leaving 4 bases between them. The germline gives CDR1 GTSNPN, CDR2 SVGIG (reference sequence). CDR3 nucleotide sequence: TGTGCCTGGAGTGCCCAGAACACCGGGGAGCTGTTTTTT. Translation: CAWSAQNTGELFF.